This T cell receptor beta chain was recovered during a study of OX40 agonist ivuxolimab in advanced cancers. Across the whole study: Ivuxolimab doses were 0.01, 0.1, 0.3, 1.5, 3 or 10 mg/kg every 2 weeks. Patients receiving dose escalation had hepatocellular carcinoma, melanoma, renal cell or head and neck cancer.

The germline gives CDR1 SGHAT, CDR2 FQNNGV. This CDR3 spans 16 amino acids. With 2 bases clipped from V and 3 bases from J, the junction kept 7 bases outside the gene matches. Only in-frame clones appear in the TCRdb table, and some are missing; sequencing was by immunoSEQ multiplex PCR. Here the sample spans 3,700 or so clones, around 79% being singletons. This sequence originates from an adult with an advanced solid tumor such as melanoma, head and neck, liver or kidney cancer. V usage is TRBV11-2 and J usage is TRBJ2-1; TRBD2 matches 7 bases. This sample comprised CD4+ or CD8+ T cells sorted from blood, obtained in a trial of the OX40 agonist ivuxolimab. DNA for the CDR3: TGTGCCAGCAGCTTATCGGGGGGACCCCTCTACAATGAGCAGTTCTTC. Translating it yields CASSLSGGPLYNEQFF.